This is a list of T cell receptor beta chains from one sample in a study of T-cell reconstitution after alpha-beta-depleted transplantation in children. TCRdb redid the calling of the PCR reads with MiXCR, one entry per CDR3 protein. This sample has 350,000 to 500,000 distinct CDR3 sequences; approximately 41% occur once, and the top ten carry 27%. The sample consisted of PBMCs, taken before TCRalphabeta/CD19-depleted stem cell transplant. Source of these receptors: a girl aged 2 to 10 with aplastic anemia, due to receive a stem cell transplant. CDR3s leave out the opening cysteine and the closing phenylalanine or tryptophan. A row's size may be missing; if present it is once, few, many or a size class.

J | size | V | CDR3
TRBJ2-5 | NA | TRBV5-1 | ASSQSGTQETQY
TRBJ2-1 | few | TRBV7-2 | ASSFLIRDRGNEQF
TRBJ1-1 | many | TRBV7-9 | ASSLVGQLEAF
TRBJ1-2 | many | TRBV20-1 | SARDGGGYGYT
TRBJ1-2 | few | TRBV5-1 | ASSLAYGVGQGYAYGYT
TRBJ2-4 | many | TRBV12-3/TRBV12-4 | ASSYGGNIQY
TRBJ2-7 | NA | TRBV18 | ASSPTIRLAGSMEQY
TRBJ2-1 | few | TRBV29-1 | SVEGLVAYNEQF
TRBJ2-3 | NA | TRBV4-1 | ASSQTGQGADTQY
TRBJ1-2 | few | TRBV12-3/TRBV12-4 | ASSLNKHGYT
TRBJ1-1 | NA | TRBV29-1 | SVIPQGFNEAF
TRBJ2-7 | many | TRBV6-1 | ASSSIAGGFEQY
TRBJ2-5 | NA | TRBV5-1 | ASSNQGMRETQY
TRBJ2-7 | NA | TRBV11-2 | ASSTRENSYEQY
TRBJ2-7 | NA | TRBV12-3/TRBV12-4 | ASSFPDRGYEQY